This T cell receptor beta chain was recovered during a study of shared clonotypes between healthy human individuals. CDR3 length: 15 amino acids. The germline gives CDR1 SGHTA, CDR2 FQGNSA. Between the trimmed V and J ends, which lost 1 base and 2 bases, there was a span of 10 bases. Running of the assay took place at deep level. Profiled with immunoSEQ multiplex PCR; TCRdb holds only in-frame clones, not every one. Of 2.5 million or so clones listed, around 90% were seen once; the top ten hold roughly 0.13%. Donors, without exception, were Caucasian adults residing in Nashville, Tennessee. Sequencing was performed on naive CD4+ T cells sorted from blood. The subset was: CD45RA+ positively selected. The TCR sequence derives from a man aged 18-30 years in good health. The chain is built from TRBV7-2 and TRBJ2-3, with D perhaps TRBD2 (6 bases). CDR3 bases: TGTGCCAGCAGCTTAGGTAGCGGCCACACAGATACGCAGTATTTT. It translates to CASSLGSGHTDTQYF.